Given below is one T cell receptor beta chain in context. Its specificity is not known. The data are from a study of cytomegalovirus exposure and HLA in healthy donors. Study-level findings and limits: Across donors, sequencing depth was assumed by presence/absence analyses to be roughly uniform. In a later analysis, at a false discovery rate of 0.05, approximately 16,000 TCR beta sequences were associated with HLA alleles. Investigators reported some 150 TCR beta chains as tied to cytomegalovirus.

With 60 Vbeta and 13 Jbeta primers, the PCR was carried out. Here immunoSEQ multiplex PCR was the method, and the copy in TCRdb shows in-frame clones only, minus some. The repertoire consists of about 150,000 clones, with about four fifths occurring once and the leading ten covering around 4.8%. The TCR originated in a man between 25 and 39 years old in good health. What was sequenced was PBMCs.

In DNA, the CDR3 is TGCGCCAGCAGCCAGTCGCCGGAAGAGACCCAGTACTTC. Amino acid sequence: CASSQSPEETQYF. The chain has TRBV4-3 and TRBJ2-5; D not certain. Trimming left V 3 bases short and J 3 bases short, with 8 bases between. In germline, CDR1 is LGHNA, CDR2 YSLEER. The CDR3 contains 13 residues.